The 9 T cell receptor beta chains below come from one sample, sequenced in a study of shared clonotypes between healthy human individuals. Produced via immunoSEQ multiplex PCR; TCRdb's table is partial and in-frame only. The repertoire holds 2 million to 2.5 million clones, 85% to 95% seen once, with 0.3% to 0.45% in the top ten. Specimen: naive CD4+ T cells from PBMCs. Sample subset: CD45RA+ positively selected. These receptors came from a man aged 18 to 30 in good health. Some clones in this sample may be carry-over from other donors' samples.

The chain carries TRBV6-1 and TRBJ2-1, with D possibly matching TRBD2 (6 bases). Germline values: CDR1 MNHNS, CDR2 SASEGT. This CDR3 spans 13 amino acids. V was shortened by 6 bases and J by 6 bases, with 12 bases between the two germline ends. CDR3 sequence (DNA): TGTGCCAGCAGGGGGGGACTTTTCAATGAGCAGTTCTTC. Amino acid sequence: CASRGGLFNEQFF.

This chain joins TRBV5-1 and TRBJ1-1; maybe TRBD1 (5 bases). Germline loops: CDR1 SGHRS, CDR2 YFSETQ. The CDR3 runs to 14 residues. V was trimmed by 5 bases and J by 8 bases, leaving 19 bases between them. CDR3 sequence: CASSFPPGGTEAFF. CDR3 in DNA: TGCGCCAGCAGTTTCCCACCGGGGGGAACCGAAGCTTTCTTT.

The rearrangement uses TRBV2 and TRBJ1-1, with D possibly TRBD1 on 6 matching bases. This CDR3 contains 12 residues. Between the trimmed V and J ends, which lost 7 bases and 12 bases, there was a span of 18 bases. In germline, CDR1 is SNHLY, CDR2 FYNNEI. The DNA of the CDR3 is TGTGCCAGCATAATATCAGGGGCGCGGACTTTCTTT. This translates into CASIISGARTFF.

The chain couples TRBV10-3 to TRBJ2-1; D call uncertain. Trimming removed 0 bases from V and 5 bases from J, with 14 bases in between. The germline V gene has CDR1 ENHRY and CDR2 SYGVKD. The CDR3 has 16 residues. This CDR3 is CAISESGLPWDNEQFF. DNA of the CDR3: TGTGCCATCAGTGAGTCGGGGTTACCCTGGGACAATGAGCAGTTCTTC.

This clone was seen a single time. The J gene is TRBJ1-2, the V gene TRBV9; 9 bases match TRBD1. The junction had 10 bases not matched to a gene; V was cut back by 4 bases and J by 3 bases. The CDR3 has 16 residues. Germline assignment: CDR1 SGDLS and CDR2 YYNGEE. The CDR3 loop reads CASSSTGTGIYYGYTF. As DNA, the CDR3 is TGTGCCAGCAGCTCTACCGGGACAGGGATATACTATGGCTACACCTTC. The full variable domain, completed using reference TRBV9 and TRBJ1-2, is DSGVTQTPKHLITATGQRVTLRCSPRSGDLSVYWYQQSLDQGLQFLIQYYNGEERAKGNILERFSAQQFPDLHSELNLSSLELGDSALYFCASSSTGTGIYYGYTFGSGTRLTVV.

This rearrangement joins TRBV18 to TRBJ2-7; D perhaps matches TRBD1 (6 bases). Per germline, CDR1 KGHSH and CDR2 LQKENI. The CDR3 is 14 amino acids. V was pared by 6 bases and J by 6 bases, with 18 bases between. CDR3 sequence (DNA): TGTGCCAGCTCGCCCGGGATGGGGGCATCCGAGCAGTACTTC. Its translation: CASSPGMGASEQYF.

CDR3 region: CASSLGQGDNEKLFF. CDR3 bases: TGTGCCAGCAGCTTAGGACAGGGCGACAATGAAAAACTGTTTTTT. This rearrangement joins TRBV5-4 to TRBJ1-4; 8 bases agree with TRBD1. The CDR3 length is 15 residues. Germline V CDR1 and CDR2: SGHNT, YYREEE (reference sequence). V trimming: 2 bases; J trimming: 5 bases; junction bases outside the gene matches: 5.

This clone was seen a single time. The CDR3 nucleotides are TGCGCCAGCAGCCAAGATCGCCAGGGGGGTTCCTACGAGCAGTACTTC. Its protein product is CASSQDRQGGSYEQYF. The chain has TRBV4-3 and TRBJ2-7, with D tentatively TRBD1 (7 bases). V was cut by 0 bases and J by 1 base, with 13 bases left in between. This CDR3 has 16 residues. From germline, CDR1 is LGHNA and CDR2 YSLEER.

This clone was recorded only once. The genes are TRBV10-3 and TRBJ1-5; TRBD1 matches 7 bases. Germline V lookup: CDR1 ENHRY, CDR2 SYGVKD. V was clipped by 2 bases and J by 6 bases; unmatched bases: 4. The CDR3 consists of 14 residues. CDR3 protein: CAISEDREGQPQHF. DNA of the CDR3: TGTGCCATCAGTGAGGACAGGGAAGGTCAGCCCCAGCATTTT.